This entry lists 3 T cell receptor beta chains sequenced from one sample in a study of T cell responses to AZD1222 COVID-19 vaccine. TCRdb's copy holds only in-frame clones and misses some; the assay was immunoSEQ multiplex PCR. The table lists about 170,000 clones, 75% to 90% of them singletons. Sequences were derived from peripheral blood, sampled on day 0 of AZD1222 vaccination. These receptors all stem from an adult in good health.

This rearrangement joins TRBV29-1 to TRBJ2-3; no definite D call. This CDR3 contains 12 residues. The germline V gene encodes CDR1 SQVTM and CDR2 ANQGSEA. V lost 4 bases and J lost 2, with 7 bases in between. The CDR3 DNA reads TGCAGCGTTGTTGACTTCACAGATACGCAGTATTTT. The encoded protein is CSVVDFTDTQYF.

The chain carries TRBV6-6 and TRBJ2-1; TRBD2 is a possible D gene (5 bases). Trimming stripped 7 bases from V and 4 bases from J, with 20 bases between. The V gene's germline CDR1 is MNHNY and CDR2 SVGAGI (reference sequence). The CDR3 is 16 amino acids. In nucleotides, the CDR3 is TGTGCCAGCACCCTACAAGGAGGTACGGCATACAATGAGCAGTTCTTC. Translated: CASTLQGGTAYNEQFF.

The chain couples TRBV5-1 to TRBJ1-2, with D unclear. CDR1 is SGHRS, CDR2 YFSETQ, per germline. CDR3 length equals 14 residues. Trimming stripped 0 bases from V and 1 base from J, with 7 bases between. The CDR3 region is CASSLGGLNYGYTF. For the CDR3, the DNA is TGCGCCAGCAGCTTGGGCGGGCTTAACTATGGCTACACCTTC.